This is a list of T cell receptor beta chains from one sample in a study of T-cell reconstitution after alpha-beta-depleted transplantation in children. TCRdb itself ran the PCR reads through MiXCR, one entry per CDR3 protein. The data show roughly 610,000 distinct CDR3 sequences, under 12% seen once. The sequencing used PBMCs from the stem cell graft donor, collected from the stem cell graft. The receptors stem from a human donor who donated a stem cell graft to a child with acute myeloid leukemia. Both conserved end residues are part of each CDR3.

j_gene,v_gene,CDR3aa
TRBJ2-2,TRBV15,CATRGAALGGGAGELFF
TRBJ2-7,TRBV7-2,CASSLESGTRSVWQYF
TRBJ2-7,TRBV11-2,CASNPGTPWTSGPSYEQYF
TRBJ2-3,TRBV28,CASRKLAGVTDTQYF
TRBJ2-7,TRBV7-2,CASSLVNYEQYF
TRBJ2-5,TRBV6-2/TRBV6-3,CASSRYSGGETHYF
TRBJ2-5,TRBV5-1,CASSFSGILETQYF
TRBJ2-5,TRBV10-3,CAISLHRGAGETQYF
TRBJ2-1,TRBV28,CASSYADRGGFNNEQFF
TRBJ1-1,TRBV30,CAWRDRVPPEAFF
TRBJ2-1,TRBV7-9,CASTLGLAAFNEQFF
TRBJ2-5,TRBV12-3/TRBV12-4,CASSLSVQETQYF
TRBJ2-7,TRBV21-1,CASSAIIAGGSYEQYF
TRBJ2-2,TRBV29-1,CSVVGGNTGELFF
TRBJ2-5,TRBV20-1,CSARDGFLAGEQETQYF
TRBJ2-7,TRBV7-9,CASSPVAKLYEQYF
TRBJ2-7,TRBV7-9,CASSLRSGTGVSYEQYF
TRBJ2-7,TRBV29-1,CSVAGTRPYEQYF
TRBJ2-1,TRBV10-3,CAIKEGLAGGSNEQFF
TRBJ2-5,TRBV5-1,CASTRRTVQETQYF
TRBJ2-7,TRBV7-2,CASRTGLAGPYEQYF
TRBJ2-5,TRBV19,CASSIWGQPQETQYF
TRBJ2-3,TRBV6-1,CASRDSTITQYF
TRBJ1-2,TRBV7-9,CASSLSEGTDGYTF
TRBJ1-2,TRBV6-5,CASRRQDYGYTF
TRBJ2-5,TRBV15,CATSRDPLAETQYF
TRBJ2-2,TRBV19,CAIGQGITGELFF
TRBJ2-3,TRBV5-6,CASSQSSGTDAYF
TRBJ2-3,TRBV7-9,CASSYTRTGVTDTQYF
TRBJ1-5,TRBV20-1,CSASEGQTFGQPQHF
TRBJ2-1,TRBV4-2,CASNGKRERGTYNEQFF
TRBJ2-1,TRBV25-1,CASRGHEQFF
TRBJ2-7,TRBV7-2,CASSQGSSGSSYEQYF
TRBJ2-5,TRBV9,CASSVGEGQSSTQYF
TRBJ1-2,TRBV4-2,CASSQDLADNYGYTF
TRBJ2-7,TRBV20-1,CSAPSLSGTISYEQYF
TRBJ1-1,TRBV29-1,CSVGSGRITEAFF
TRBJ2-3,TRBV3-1,CASSQDWPGERGSTQYF
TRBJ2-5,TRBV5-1,CASSAGLRVLQETQYF
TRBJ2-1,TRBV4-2,CASSQEGRSRYNEQFF
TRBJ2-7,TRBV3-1,CASSQLAGGGSYEQYF
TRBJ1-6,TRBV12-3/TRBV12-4,CASSPQGNTGSPLHF
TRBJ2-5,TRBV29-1,CSVGGARVETQYF
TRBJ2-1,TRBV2,CARGAGTGNEQFF
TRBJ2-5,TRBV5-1,CASSSSAGPETQYF
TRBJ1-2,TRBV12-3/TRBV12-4,CASTVGGAMGYGYTF
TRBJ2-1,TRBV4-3,CASSQVLAASYNEQFF
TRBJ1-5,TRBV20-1,CSAREGRGLNQPQHF
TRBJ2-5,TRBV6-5,CASSYEWGEETQYF
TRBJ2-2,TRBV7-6,CASSNYRNTGELFF
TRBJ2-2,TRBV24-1,CATSDASGRVVSTGELFF
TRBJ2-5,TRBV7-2,CASSPPRTGRETQYF
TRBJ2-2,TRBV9,CASSVAGVSNTGELFF
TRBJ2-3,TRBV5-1,CASSLNLDLDTQYF
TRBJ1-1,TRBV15,CATSRGLLNTEAFF
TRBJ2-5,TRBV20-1,CSASPGLNQETQYF
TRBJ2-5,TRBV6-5,CASSYPGGQETQYF